The T cell receptor beta chain under discussion was sequenced for a study of molecular identifiers for immune sequencing clone quantification. TCRdb reprocessed the PCR reads via MiXCR and lists one record per CDR3 protein. Among about 320,000 distinct CDR3 sequences, about a fifth were seen once, and the ten largest hold about 0.79%. This clonotype occurred a few times. Sorting captured naive CD8 T cells as CD8+CD4-CCR7+CD45RA+. With 7 bases removed from V and 0 bases from J, the gap between germline ends came to 9 bases. The CDR3 sequence is 13 residues long. Sample: naive CD8+ T cells from blood, with Jurkat cell RNA spiked in. Described subset: FACS-sorted CD8+CD4-CCR7+CD45RA+ naive T cells. The V and J genes are TRBV12-3 or TRBV12-4 and TRBJ1-1; D remains unclear. This TCR derives from a human donor in good health. Some libraries in this study had Jurkat cell RNA spiked in. This CDR3 reads CASIVTMNTEAFF. CDR3 DNA: TGTGCCAGCATTGTCACAATGAACACTGAAGCTTTCTTT.